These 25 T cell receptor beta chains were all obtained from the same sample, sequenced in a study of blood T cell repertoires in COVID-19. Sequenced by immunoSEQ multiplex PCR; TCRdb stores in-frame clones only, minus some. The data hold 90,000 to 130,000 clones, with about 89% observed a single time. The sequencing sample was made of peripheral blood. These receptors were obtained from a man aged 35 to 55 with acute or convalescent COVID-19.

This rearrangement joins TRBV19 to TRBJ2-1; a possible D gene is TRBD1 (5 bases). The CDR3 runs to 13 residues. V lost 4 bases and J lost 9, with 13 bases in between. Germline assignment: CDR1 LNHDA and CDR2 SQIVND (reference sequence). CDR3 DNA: TGTGCCAGTAGTAACCCGGGCAGGGTTGAGCAGTTCTTC. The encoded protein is CASSNPGRVEQFF.

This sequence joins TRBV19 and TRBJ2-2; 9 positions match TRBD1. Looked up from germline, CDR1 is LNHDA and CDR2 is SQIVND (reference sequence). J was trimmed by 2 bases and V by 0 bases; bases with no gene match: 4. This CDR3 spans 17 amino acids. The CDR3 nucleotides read TGTGCCAGTAGTATAGATCTGGGACAGGGTAACACCGGGGAGCTGTTTTTT. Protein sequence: CASSIDLGQGNTGELFF.

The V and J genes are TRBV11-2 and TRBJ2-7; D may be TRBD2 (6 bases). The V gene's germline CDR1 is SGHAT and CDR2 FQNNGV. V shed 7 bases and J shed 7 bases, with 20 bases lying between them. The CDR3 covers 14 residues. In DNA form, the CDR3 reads TGTGCCAGCACCAGAGCCGGGACTTTCGTGGAGCAGTACTTC. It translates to CASTRAGTFVEQYF.

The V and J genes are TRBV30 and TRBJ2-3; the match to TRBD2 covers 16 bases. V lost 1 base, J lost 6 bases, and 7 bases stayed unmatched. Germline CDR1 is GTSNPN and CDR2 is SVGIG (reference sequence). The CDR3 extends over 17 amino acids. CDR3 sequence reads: CAWSAGTSGGAWDTQYF. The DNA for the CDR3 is TGTGCCTGGAGTGCCGGGACTAGCGGGGGGGCCTGGGATACGCAGTATTTT.

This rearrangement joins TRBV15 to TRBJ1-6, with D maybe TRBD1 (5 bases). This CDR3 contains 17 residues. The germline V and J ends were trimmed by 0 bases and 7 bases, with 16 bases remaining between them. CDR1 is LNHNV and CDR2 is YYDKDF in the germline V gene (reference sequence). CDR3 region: CATSRDIGQSGNSPLHF. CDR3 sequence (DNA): TGTGCCACCAGCAGAGATATTGGCCAGTCAGGGAATTCACCCCTCCACTTT. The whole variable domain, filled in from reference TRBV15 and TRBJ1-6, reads DAMVIQNPRYQVTQFGKPVTLSCSQTLNHNVMYWYQQKSSQAPKLLFHYYDKDFNNEADTPDNFQSRRPNTSFCFLDIRSPGLGDTAMYLCATSRDIGQSGNSPLHFGNGTRLTVT.

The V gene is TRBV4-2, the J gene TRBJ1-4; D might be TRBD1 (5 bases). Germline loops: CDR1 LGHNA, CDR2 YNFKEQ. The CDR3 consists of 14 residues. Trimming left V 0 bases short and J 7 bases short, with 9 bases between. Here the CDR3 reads CASSQDLQGEKLFF. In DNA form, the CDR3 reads TGTGCCAGCAGCCAAGATCTTCAGGGTGAAAAACTGTTTTTT.

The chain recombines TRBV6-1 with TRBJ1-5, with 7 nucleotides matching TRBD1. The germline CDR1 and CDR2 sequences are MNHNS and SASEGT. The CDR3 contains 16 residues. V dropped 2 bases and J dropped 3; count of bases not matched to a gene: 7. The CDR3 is CASSEYVTGTNQPQHF. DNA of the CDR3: TGTGCCAGCAGTGAATATGTGACAGGGACCAATCAGCCCCAGCATTTT.

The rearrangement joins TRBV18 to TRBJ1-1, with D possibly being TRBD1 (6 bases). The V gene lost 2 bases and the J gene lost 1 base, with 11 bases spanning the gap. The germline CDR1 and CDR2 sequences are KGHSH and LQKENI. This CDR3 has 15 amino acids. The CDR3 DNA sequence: TGTGCCAGCTCACCAGTCACAGGGAGGAACACTGAAGCTTTCTTT. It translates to CASSPVTGRNTEAFF.

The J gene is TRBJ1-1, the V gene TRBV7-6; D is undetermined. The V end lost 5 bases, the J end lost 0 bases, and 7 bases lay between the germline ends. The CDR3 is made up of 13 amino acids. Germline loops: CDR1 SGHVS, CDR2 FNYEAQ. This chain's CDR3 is CASSREMNTEAFF. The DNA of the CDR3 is TGTGCCAGCAGCCGCGAGATGAACACTGAAGCTTTCTTT.

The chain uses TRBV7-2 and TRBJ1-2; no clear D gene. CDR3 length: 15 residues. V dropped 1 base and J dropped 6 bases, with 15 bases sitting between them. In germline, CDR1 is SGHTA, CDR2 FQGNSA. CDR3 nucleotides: TGTGCCAGCAGCTTAGTCGGATTCGGGAGCAATGGCTACACCTTC. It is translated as CASSLVGFGSNGYTF.

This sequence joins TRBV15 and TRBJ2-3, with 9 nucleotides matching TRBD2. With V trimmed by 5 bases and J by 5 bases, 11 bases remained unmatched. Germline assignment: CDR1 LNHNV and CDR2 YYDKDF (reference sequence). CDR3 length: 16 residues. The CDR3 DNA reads TGTGCCACCAGCGGACCGTTAGCGGGAGCAGGAGATACGCAGTATTTT. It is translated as CATSGPLAGAGDTQYF. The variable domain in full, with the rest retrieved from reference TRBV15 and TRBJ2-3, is DAMVIQNPRYQVTQFGKPVTLSCSQTLNHNVMYWYQQKSSQAPKLLFHYYDKDFNNEADTPDNFQSRRPNTSFCFLDIRSPGLGDTAMYLCATSGPLAGAGDTQYFGPGTRLTVL.

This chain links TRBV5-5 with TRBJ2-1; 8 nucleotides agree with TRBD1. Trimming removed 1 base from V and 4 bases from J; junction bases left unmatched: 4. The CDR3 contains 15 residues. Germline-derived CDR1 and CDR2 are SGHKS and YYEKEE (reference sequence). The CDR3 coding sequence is TGTGCCAGCAGCTTGCAGGGGGCCTCGTACAATGAGCAGTTCTTC. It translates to CASSLQGASYNEQFF. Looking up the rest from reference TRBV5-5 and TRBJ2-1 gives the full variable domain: DAGVTQSPTHLIKTRGQQVTLRCSPISGHKSVSWYQQVLGQGPQFIFQYYEKEERGRGNFPDRFSARQFPNYSSELNVNALLLGDSALYLCASSLQGASYNEQFFGPGTRLTVL.

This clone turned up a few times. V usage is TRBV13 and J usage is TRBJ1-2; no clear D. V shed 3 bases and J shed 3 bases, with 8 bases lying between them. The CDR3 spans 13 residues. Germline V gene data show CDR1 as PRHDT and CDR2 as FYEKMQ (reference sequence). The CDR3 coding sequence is TGTGCCAGCAGCTTTGAGGTCTACTATGGCTACACCTTC. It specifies CASSFEVYYGYTF. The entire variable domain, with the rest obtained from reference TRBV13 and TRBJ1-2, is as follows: AAGVIQSPRHLIKEKRETATLKCYPIPRHDTVYWYQQGPGQDPQFLISFYEKMQSDKGSIPDRFSAQQFSDYHSELNMSSLELGDSALYFCASSFEVYYGYTFGSGTRLTVV.

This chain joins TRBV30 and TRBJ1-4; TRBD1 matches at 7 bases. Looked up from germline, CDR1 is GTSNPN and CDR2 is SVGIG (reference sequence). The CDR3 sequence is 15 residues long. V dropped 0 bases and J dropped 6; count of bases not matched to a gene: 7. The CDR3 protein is CAWSVGSGGYEKLFF. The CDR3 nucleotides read TGTGCCTGGAGTGTGGGGTCAGGGGGTTATGAAAAACTGTTTTTT.

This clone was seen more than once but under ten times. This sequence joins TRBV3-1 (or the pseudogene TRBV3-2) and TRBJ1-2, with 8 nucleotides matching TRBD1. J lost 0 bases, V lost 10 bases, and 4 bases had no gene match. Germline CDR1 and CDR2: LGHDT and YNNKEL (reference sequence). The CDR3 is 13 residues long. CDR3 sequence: CATQGQANYGYTF. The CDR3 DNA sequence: TGTGCCACCCAGGGACAGGCTAACTATGGCTACACCTTC.

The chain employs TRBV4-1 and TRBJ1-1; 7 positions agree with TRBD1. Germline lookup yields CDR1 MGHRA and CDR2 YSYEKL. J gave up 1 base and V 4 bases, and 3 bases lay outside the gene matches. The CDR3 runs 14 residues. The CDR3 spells CASSRDSKNTEAFF. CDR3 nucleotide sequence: TGCGCCAGCAGCCGGGACAGCAAGAACACTGAAGCTTTCTTT.

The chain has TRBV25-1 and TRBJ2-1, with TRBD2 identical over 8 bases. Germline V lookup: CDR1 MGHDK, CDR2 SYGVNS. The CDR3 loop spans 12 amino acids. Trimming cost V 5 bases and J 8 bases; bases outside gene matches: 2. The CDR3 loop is CASSTGGHEQFF. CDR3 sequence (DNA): TGTGCCAGCAGTACGGGGGGGCATGAGCAGTTCTTC.

The DNA of the CDR3 is TGCGCCAGCAGCCAGGGGGGGAGAGAGGATTCACCCCTCCACTTT. As protein: CASSQGGREDSPLHF. The V and J genes are TRBV4-3 and TRBJ1-6, with D possibly TRBD1 on 5 matching bases. Germline lookup yields CDR1 LGHNA and CDR2 YSLEER. The CDR3 is made up of 15 amino acids. The V end was cut by 3 bases, the J end by 8 bases, with 14 bases between.

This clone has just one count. The CDR3 protein is CAWRGGRNTGELFF. Written as DNA, the CDR3 is TGTGCCTGGAGAGGGGGACGAAACACCGGGGAGCTGTTTTTT. The rearrangement uses TRBV30 and TRBJ2-2, with D possibly matching TRBD1 (6 bases). Germline V lookup: CDR1 GTSNPN, CDR2 SVGIG (reference sequence). This CDR3 is built from 14 residues. The germline V and J ends were trimmed by 3 bases and 2 bases, with 10 bases remaining between them.

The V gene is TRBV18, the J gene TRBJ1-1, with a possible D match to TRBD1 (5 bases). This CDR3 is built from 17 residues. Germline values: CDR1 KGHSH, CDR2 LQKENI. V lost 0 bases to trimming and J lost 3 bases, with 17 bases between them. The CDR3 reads CASSPPETALVDTEAFF. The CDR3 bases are TGTGCCAGCTCACCACCTGAGACAGCCTTGGTGGACACTGAAGCTTTCTTT.

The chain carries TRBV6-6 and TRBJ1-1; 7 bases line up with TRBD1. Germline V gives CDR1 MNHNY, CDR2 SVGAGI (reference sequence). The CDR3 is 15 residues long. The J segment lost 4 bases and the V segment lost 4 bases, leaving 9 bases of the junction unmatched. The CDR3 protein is CASSSLPQGTTEAFF. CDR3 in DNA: TGTGCCAGCAGTTCTCTTCCACAGGGGACCACTGAAGCTTTCTTT.

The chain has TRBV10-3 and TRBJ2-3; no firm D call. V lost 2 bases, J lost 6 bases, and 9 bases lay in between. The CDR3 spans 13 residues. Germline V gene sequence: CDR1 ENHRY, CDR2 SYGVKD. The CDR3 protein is CAISEPSPDTQYF. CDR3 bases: TGTGCCATCAGTGAGCCGTCTCCTGATACGCAGTATTTT.

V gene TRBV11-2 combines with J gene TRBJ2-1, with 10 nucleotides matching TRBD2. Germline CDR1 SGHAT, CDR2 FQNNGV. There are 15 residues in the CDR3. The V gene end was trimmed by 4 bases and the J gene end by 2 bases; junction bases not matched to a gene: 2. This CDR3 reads CASSSGLATYNEQFF. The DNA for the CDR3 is TGTGCCAGCAGCTCGGGACTAGCGACCTACAATGAGCAGTTCTTC. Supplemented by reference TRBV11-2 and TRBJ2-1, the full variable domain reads EAGVAQSPRYKIIEKRQSVAFWCNPISGHATLYWYQQILGQGPKLLIQFQNNGVVDDSQLPKDRFSAERLKGVDSTLKIQPAKLEDSAVYLCASSSGLATYNEQFFGPGTRLTVL.

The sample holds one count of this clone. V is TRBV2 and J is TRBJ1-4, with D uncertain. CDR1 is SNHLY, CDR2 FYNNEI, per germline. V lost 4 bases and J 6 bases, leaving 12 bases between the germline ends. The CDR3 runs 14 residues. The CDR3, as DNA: TGTGCCAGCAGTGTACTAGGTCTGGATGAAAAACTGTTTTTT. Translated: CASSVLGLDEKLFF.

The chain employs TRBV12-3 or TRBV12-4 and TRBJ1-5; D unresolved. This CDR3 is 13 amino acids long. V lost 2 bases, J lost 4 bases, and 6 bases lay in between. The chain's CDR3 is CASSLNSNQPQHF. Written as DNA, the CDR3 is TGTGCCAGCAGTTTAAACTCAAATCAGCCCCAGCATTTT.